This entry lists 14 T cell receptor beta chains sequenced from one sample in a study of blood T cell repertoires in COVID-19. Data came from immunoSEQ multiplex PCR; TCRdb stores just in-frame clones and leaves some out. The sample has about 170,000 clones, 84% seen once. Sequences were obtained from peripheral blood. These receptors all come from a man aged 18 to 29 with active or convalescent COVID-19.

The V and J genes are TRBV5-1 and TRBJ1-2; 8 nucleotides match TRBD1. This CDR3 is 14 amino acids long. V dropped 1 base and J dropped 6; count of bases not matched to a gene: 5. The germline gives CDR1 SGHRS, CDR2 YFSETQ. CDR3 protein: CASSLTGTGNGYTF. CDR3 nucleotide sequence: TGCGCCAGCAGCTTGACCGGGACAGGCAATGGCTACACCTTC.

This clone has just one count. The chain is built from TRBV10-3 and TRBJ1-2, with D perhaps matching TRBD1 (5 bases). This CDR3 region has 14 residues. CDR1 is ENHRY and CDR2 is SYGVKD in the germline V gene. Trimming stripped 4 bases from V and 6 bases from J, with 15 bases between. CDR3 residues: CAISAGQGYDGYTF. The CDR3 DNA sequence: TGTGCCATCAGTGCTGGTCAGGGCTACGATGGCTACACCTTC.

The V call is TRBV6-5, the J call TRBJ2-7, with D possibly being TRBD2 (7 bases). Germline CDR1 MNHEY, CDR2 SVGAGI. With 6 bases removed from V and 3 bases from J, the gap between germline ends came to 15 bases. The CDR3 runs 14 residues. The CDR3 bases are TGTGCCAGCAGAGGAACAGGGAGGGACTACGAGCAGTACTTC. Encoded protein: CASRGTGRDYEQYF.

The chain couples TRBV5-6 to TRBJ1-4, with D tentatively TRBD1 (5 bases). V gave up 3 bases and J gave up 0 bases, with 21 bases separating them. Germline CDR1 SGHDT, CDR2 YYEEEE. The CDR3 length is 19 residues. The CDR3 is CASSSLGRRVQATNEKLFF. The CDR3 DNA sequence: TGTGCCAGCAGCTCACTCGGGCGACGAGTACAGGCAACTAATGAAAAACTGTTTTTT. The whole variable domain, remainder taken from reference TRBV5-6 and TRBJ1-4, is DAGVTQSPTHLIKTRGQQVTLRCSPKSGHDTVSWYQQALGQGPQFIFQYYEEEERQRGNFPDRFSGHQFPNYSSELNVNALLLGDSALYLCASSSLGRRVQATNEKLFFGSGTQLSVL.

The chain has TRBV18 and TRBJ1-2; 7 positions agree with TRBD1. Germline V lookup: CDR1 KGHSH, CDR2 LQKENI. There are 17 residues in the CDR3. V shed 6 bases, J shed 4 bases, and the junction held 17 bases outside the gene matches. The DNA of the CDR3 is TGTGCCAGCTCGCCCAGGGACAGCTCCCCGGGGATCTATGGCTACACCTTC. Amino acids: CASSPRDSSPGIYGYTF.

This chain uses TRBV28 with TRBJ2-4; the D gene is possibly TRBD2 (5 bases). The CDR3 consists of 15 residues. The germline CDR1 and CDR2 sequences are MDHEN and SYDVKM. Trimming stripped 6 bases from V and 3 bases from J, with 15 bases between. The chain's CDR3 is CASSLSDGNKNIQYF. The CDR3 DNA reads TGTGCCAGCAGCCTCTCGGACGGGAACAAAAACATTCAGTACTTC.

This clone was seen a single time. The rearrangement joins TRBV2 to TRBJ1-5, with a tentative D call TRBD1 (5 bases). CDR3 length equals 14 residues. Trimming removed 4 bases from V and 4 bases from J, with 11 bases in between. CDR1 is SNHLY and CDR2 is FYNNEI in the germline V gene. CDR3 bases: TGTGCCAGCAGTGGTGACAGTGATAATCAGCCCCAGCATTTT. This codes for CASSGDSDNQPQHF. Full variable domain (remainder filled in from reference TRBV2 and TRBJ1-5): EPEVTQTPSHQVTQMGQEVILRCVPISNHLYFYWYRQILGQKVEFLVSFYNNEISEKSEIFDDQFSVERPDGSNFTLKIRSTKLEDSAMYFCASSGDSDNQPQHFGDGTRLSIL.

The V call is TRBV28, the J call TRBJ1-6; tentatively, D is TRBD1 (6 bases). CDR1 is MDHEN, CDR2 SYDVKM, per germline. Trimming removed 5 bases at V and 2 bases at J, with 19 bases between. The CDR3 is 18 amino acids. The CDR3 loop reads CASSLFWGRTAYNSPLHF. The CDR3 bases are TGTGCCAGCAGTCTCTTTTGGGGGCGGACAGCCTATAATTCACCCCTCCACTTT.

V and J are TRBV6-5 and TRBJ2-1, with 8 bases that match TRBD2. The trim removed 6 bases at V and 8 bases at J, leaving 12 bases unmatched. The V gene's germline CDR1 is MNHEY and CDR2 SVGAGI. This CDR3 spans 15 amino acids. For the CDR3, the DNA is TGTGCCAGCAGGAACTTTCCGGGGGGGCAATATGAGCAGTTCTTC. Amino acid sequence: CASRNFPGGQYEQFF.

There are many counts of this clone. The J gene is TRBJ1-2, the V gene TRBV10-1; D is perhaps TRBD1 (5 bases). Trimming removed 3 bases from V and 8 bases from J, with 13 bases in between. Germline-derived CDR1 and CDR2 are WNHNN and SYGVQD (reference sequence). This CDR3 spans 13 amino acids. The chain's CDR3 is CASSEFQNRGYTF. The CDR3 nucleotides read TGCGCCAGCAGTGAATTCCAGAACAGGGGCTACACCTTC.

The chain uses TRBV19 and TRBJ2-3, with TRBD2 identical over 14 bases. The V gene's germline CDR1 is LNHDA and CDR2 SQIVND (reference sequence). The V gene end was trimmed by 10 bases and the J gene end by 4 bases; junction bases not matched to a gene: 10. The CDR3 sequence is 16 residues long. The CDR3 spells CATQGLAGDRADTQYF. Here the CDR3 DNA reads TGTGCCACCCAGGGACTAGCGGGAGATCGTGCAGATACGCAGTATTTT.

The rearrangement links TRBV5-8 to TRBJ1-5; tentatively, D is TRBD1 (6 bases). Germline loops: CDR1 SGHTS, CDR2 YDEGEE. The V end lost 0 bases, the J end lost 0 bases, and 10 bases lay between the germline ends. This CDR3 has 16 residues. CDR3 sequence: CASSLGTDHSNQPQHF. The CDR3 DNA is TGTGCCAGCAGCTTGGGGACAGACCATAGCAATCAGCCCCAGCATTTT. The full variable domain, rest sourced from reference TRBV5-8 and TRBJ1-5, is EAGVTQSPTHLIKTRGQQATLRCSPISGHTSVYWYQQALGLGLQFLLWYDEGEERNRGNFPPRFSGRQFPNYSSELNVNALELEDSALYLCASSLGTDHSNQPQHFGDGTRLSIL.

V and J are TRBV28 and TRBJ2-1, with TRBD2 matching over 14 bases. The CDR3 covers 15 residues. CDR1 and CDR2 (germline): MDHEN, SYDVKM. V was clipped by 6 bases and J by 6 bases; unmatched bases: 4. CDR3 sequence: CASSLGLAGVNEQFF. In nucleotides, the CDR3 is TGTGCCAGCAGCCTGGGACTAGCGGGAGTCAATGAGCAGTTCTTC.

The chain combines TRBV25-1 with TRBJ2-7; tentatively, D is TRBD1 (5 bases). This CDR3 comprises 12 residues. V was pared by 6 bases and J by 4 bases, with 10 bases between. CDR1 and CDR2 (germline): MGHDK, SYGVNS. CDR3 coding DNA: TGTGCCAGCAGGGGTGGGGCGTACGAGCAGTACTTC. Its protein is CASRGGAYEQYF.